Sequencing of this TCR beta chain was carried out in a study of blood T cell repertoires in COVID-19. Study information: Collection of acute and convalescent COVID-19 samples took place in the United States, Italy and Spain. Nucleic acid was either cDNA or gDNA, and it came from T cells, B-cell-depleted T cells, or PBMCs.

Per germline, CDR1 LNHDA and CDR2 SQIVND (reference sequence). This CDR3 spans 14 amino acids. V shed 7 bases and J shed 6 bases, with 17 bases lying between them. Original handling: Nucleated cell counts were estimated from reference gene primer amplification. Sequenced by immunoSEQ multiplex PCR; TCRdb stores in-frame clones only, minus some. V and J calls and clone size come straight from that table; D and trimming were deduced from the DNA. Seen here are roughly 100,000 clones, approximately 85% observed once, and the top ten hold around 4.1%. This TCR was sampled from a man aged 45-65 years with acute or convalescent COVID-19. V gene TRBV19 combines with J gene TRBJ2-3; D not certain. Sequencing was performed on peripheral blood. The CDR3 is CASTPGQMLDTQYF. CDR3 sequence (DNA): TGTGCCAGTACCCCGGGTCAAATGTTGGATACGCAGTATTTT.